The subject of this entry is one T cell receptor (beta chain). Clinical histories supplied by participants themselves formed the basis of cohort assignment. The data belong to a study of blood T cell repertoires in COVID-19. Study-wide background: Material from acute and convalescent COVID-19 was sourced from the United States, Italy and Spain.

Germline values: CDR1 SGHDN, CDR2 FVKESK. Trimming cost V 0 bases and J 5 bases, with 17 bases left between them. CDR3 length: 17 amino acids. Data came from immunoSEQ multiplex PCR; TCRdb stores just in-frame clones and leaves some out. This table has 150,000 to 200,000 clones, roughly 86% appearing once. The origin of this receptor is a woman in her twenties or thirties who had recovered from COVID-19. The chain joins TRBV14 to TRBJ2-1; possibly TRBD2 for D (6 bases). The sequenced sample consisted of PBMCs or T cells enriched from blood (not recorded which). In DNA, the CDR3 is TGTGCCAGCAGCCAAGACGAGGAGGGGAAGAGGGACAATGAGCAGTTCTTC. Translation: CASSQDEEGKRDNEQFF.